This TCR beta chain stems from a study of regulatory T cells in long-lasting Graves disease (dated by TCRdb to about 2021). With respect to the entire study: Patients with newly diagnosed Graves' disease had been on antithyroid drugs for under 3 months. A total of around 35 samples underwent TCR sequencing, from roughly 13 patients with persistent Graves' disease and around 20 patients with newly diagnosed Graves' disease. Persistent Graves' disease patients were compared with newly diagnosed Graves' disease patients by peripheral blood TCR sequencing and RNA sequencing. The study was conducted in China and was registered as a clinical trial.

Study-wide findings and limitations: Preferential use of TRBV28, TRBJ1-2 and TRBJ2-5 was observed in persistent disease, whereas TRBV20-1 and TRBJ2-1 were favored in newly diagnosed disease. The study examined only peripheral blood because the primary lesion, thyroid tissue, could not be accessed. The authors noted that the small sample size was a limitation that may lower accuracy. Patients with persistent disease shared more public clonotypes (about 3,000) than newly diagnosed patients did (around 980). Compared with newly diagnosed patients, patients with persistent Graves' disease had lower TCR Shannon entropy and fewer highly expanded clones, which suggests clonal expansion. Sequencing and analysis were limited to the TCR beta chain.

The protocol used for the library was multiplex PCR. TCRdb records Illumina HiSeq 4000 as the sequencer. iRepertoire HTBI primers and Arm-PCR amplification of CDR3 regions were used to construct TCR beta libraries. PCR products were gel purified before sequencing. Turning to the authors' computational methods: Gene usage analysis of CDR3 amino acid clonotypes relied on the 55 to 80 TRBV and about 15 TRBJ segments identified across samples. Filtered high-quality paired reads were merged into contigs using COPE and FqMerger. BLAST was used to align contigs to the IMGT TRBV, TRBD and TRBJ reference genes, and CDR3 was defined following IMGT. Any clonotype with a frequency above 0.1% was counted as a highly expanded clone. Shannon entropy was used to measure repertoire diversity, and the Gini coefficient was used to measure V-J evenness. Public clonotypes were defined as clonotypes shared by more than one individual. The raw public reads went through TCRdb reprocessing: fastp at Q25, MiXCR clone calling, in-frame beta chains kept. Rows with a matching CDR3 protein are joined into one entry that keeps the most common DNA and genes. Clone size and V and J calls follow TCRdb, not the original study. A total of 350,000 to 550,000 distinct CDR3 sequences appear in this sample, 14% of them only once. In total, the top ten clones hold roughly 15% of the sample.

The label giving this sample's time point can be read as: newly diagnosed GD, antithyroid drugs for less than 3 months. RNA was extracted from PBMCs in TRIzol for both TCR sequencing and RNA sequencing. Graves' disease was diagnosed according to American Thyroid Association guidelines. Patients for the study were recruited at an endocrinology department in Xi'an, China. From each patient, about 8.9 milliliters of peripheral blood was collected into an EDTA anticoagulant tube. Ficoll Paque Plus density gradient separation was used to isolate PBMCs, and no further T cell sorting was performed. RNA quality was checked with an Agilent 2100 Bioanalyzer and agarose gel, and concentration with a NanoDrop 2000. Its CDR3 holds 15 amino acids, cysteine through phenylalanine. Here the CDR3 DNA is all that survives: 45 bases in frame from base 1. Reading the germline V gene gives CDR1 MNHEY and CDR2 SVGAGI. V drops 2 bases and J drops 0 bases, leaving 5 bases in between.

This clonotype was seen ten or more times. What this receptor recognizes is not known. Per-base quality was not reported, and no clone a single base away is much larger than it. This same sample was also taken into another study, of T cells in Graves' hyperthyroidism and ophthalmopathy. As the second publication notes: Graves' hyperthyroidism was defined as stable when no progression to ophthalmopathy occurred over 18 months of follow-up. Hyperthyroidism patients were newly diagnosed, with disease duration under 2 months, and aged 18 to 65 years. Any patient with an uncontrolled infection, another autoimmune disease, pregnancy or lactation was excluded. Clinical symptoms, serum thyroxine and TRAb, thyroid ultrasound, and orbital computed tomography formed the basis for the diagnoses. A first-round RT-PCR of the TCR CDR3 used the HTBI primer set with the Qiagen OneStep RT-PCR kit. Most expanded thyroid clonotypes (frequency above 0.001) were also found in blood, which suggests that blood repertoires may mirror thyroid immune responses. A model built on a 13 V-J signature distinguished ophthalmopathy from stable hyperthyroidism, reaching around 88% sensitivity and approximately 83% specificity in cross-validation and 80%/75% in testing. In validation, the model predicted progression to ophthalmopathy with approximately 71% sensitivity and roughly 72% specificity, a median of approximately 6.5 months before onset. TCR V-J signatures able to tell the groups apart were searched for in a discovery cohort of 100 patients, of whom fewer than 45 had Graves' ophthalmopathy and about 55 had stable Graves' hyperthyroidism. Prospective prediction of ophthalmopathy was tested in an independent validation cohort consisting of fewer than 20 hyperthyroidism patients and more than 15 patients who later progressed to ophthalmopathy. The roughly 100 discovery patients were randomly divided into training and test sets at a 7:3 ratio. The study also compared thyroid tissue and blood T-cell repertoires from five or six Graves' hyperthyroidism patients. After blood sampling, hyperthyroidism patients were treated with methimazole at a starting dose of 30 mg daily, and ophthalmopathy patients were treated with high-dose intravenous methylprednisolone. Libraries were constructed in a second round of multiplex PCR, after which size selection and purification were performed. Libraries were sequenced paired-end with 100 bp reads on an Illumina HiSeq2000. SOAPnuke was used to process the raw data, with reads discarded if the reads contained adapters or uncalled bases, had a mean Phred below 15, or lacked an exact constant-primer or identifier match. High-quality paired reads were merged with COPE v1.2.5, and unique nucleotide sequences were defined as clonotypes. MiTCR v1.1 was used to align clonotypes to the IMGT TRBV, TRBD and TRBJ reference segments. The analysis was restricted to V-J combinations with a frequency above 0.0001, which together covered about 99% of the repertoires. A TCS score was defined as the ratio of F50 (clonal expansion) to E x V (chaos), with BLOSUM62-based TCRdist applied between CDR3 peptides within each V-J. Welch's t-statistics and random forest reduced 450 to 600 V-J features to roughly 13, which were used in a naive Bayes classifier (R e1071). Sample size was not statistically predetermined, and blinding of investigators to group allocation was not performed. TCR Vbeta CDR3 sequencing of 120 to 150 peripheral blood samples (43 ophthalmopathy, some 75 hyperthyroidism and approximately 17 progressor patients) is reported in the paper.

The rearranged segments are TRBV6-5 and TRBJ2-6; the D gene identity is not certain. The source is a woman in her forties or fifties with Graves disease. Donor details come from another sample of the same person, matched by shared clones. This sample comprised peripheral blood mononuclear cells (PBMCs), obtained at new diagnosis, from a patient treated with antithyroid drugs. The CDR3: CASSYSPSGANVLTF. The DNA sequence is as follows: TGTGCCAGCAGTTACAGTCCCTCTGGGGCCAACGTCCTGACTTTC.